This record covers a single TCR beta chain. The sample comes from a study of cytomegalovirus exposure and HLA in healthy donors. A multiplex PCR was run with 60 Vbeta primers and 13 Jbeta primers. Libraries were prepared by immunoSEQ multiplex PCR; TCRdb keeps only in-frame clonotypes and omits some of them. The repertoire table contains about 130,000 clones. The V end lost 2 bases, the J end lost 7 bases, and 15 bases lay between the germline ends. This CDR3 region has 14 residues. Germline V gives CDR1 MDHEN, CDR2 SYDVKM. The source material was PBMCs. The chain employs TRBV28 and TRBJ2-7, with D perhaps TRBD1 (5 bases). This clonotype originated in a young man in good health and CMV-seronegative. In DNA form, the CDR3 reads TGTGCCAGCAGTTTAACAGGCCTAGGACGTGAGCAGTACTTC. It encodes CASSLTGLGREQYF.